This T cell receptor (beta chain) came from a study of blood T cells in healthy people across ages. Using a J-beta primer mix together with a sample-barcoded 5' primer, a second PCR was run for roughly 7 to 11 cycles. TCRdb itself ran the 5' RACE reads through MiXCR, one entry per CDR3 protein. The profile shows approximately 1.5 million distinct CDR3 sequences, 30% to 35% of them singletons. Isolation of PBMCs gave at least 6.5 million cells per sample. Study-wide results and caveats: Conclusively comparing naive with antigen-experienced cells was impossible with unsorted PBMCs.

The CDR3 covers 14 residues. Trimming removed 1 base at V and 2 bases at J, with 9 bases between. CDR1 and CDR2 from the germline V gene are KGHSH and LQKENI. About this clonotype itself: Its target is unknown.

The sample taken for sequencing was blood. The chain carries TRBV18 and TRBJ2-7; D not certain. The TCR originated in a woman younger than 45 in good health. The CDR3 coding sequence is TGTGCCAGCTCACCACTAGACCGCACCTACGAGCAGTACTTC. It is translated as CASSPLDRTYEQYF.